This T cell receptor beta chain was profiled in a study of cytomegalovirus exposure and HLA in healthy donors. Study-level results: Relative to equally common others, HLA-associated TCR beta chains showed greater clonal expansion in a later analysis. Analysis performed later found over 15,000 TCR beta sequences associated with HLA alleles at 0.05 false discovery rate. Reportedly, TCR beta sequences accurately predicted HLA-A and HLA-B alleles in most subjects.

V gave up 0 bases and J gave up 2 bases, with 10 bases separating them. Germline V gene lookup returns CDR1 SGHRS and CDR2 YFSETQ. The CDR3 runs to 15 residues. Notes on this clone: As yet, its antigen is unknown.

PCR was performed using 60 Vbeta and 13 Jbeta primers. Per the authors' pipeline: A follow-up analysis tallied around 80 million unique TCR beta chains, roughly 10 million shared. Only in-frame clones appear in the TCRdb table, and some are missing; sequencing was by immunoSEQ multiplex PCR. The V and J calls and clone size are taken from that table; D and trimming were inferred from the DNA. The sample consists of about 160,000 clones, almost 80% of them appearing once. This clonotype was sampled from a man between 25 and 39 years old in good health and CMV-seronegative. The J gene is TRBJ2-3, the V gene TRBV5-1, with D possibly TRBD2 on 6 matching bases. The sequenced sample consisted of PBMCs. This chain's CDR3 is CASSLAAGTTDTQYF. CDR3 DNA sequence: TGCGCCAGCAGCTTGGCCGCGGGGACCACAGATACGCAGTATTTT.